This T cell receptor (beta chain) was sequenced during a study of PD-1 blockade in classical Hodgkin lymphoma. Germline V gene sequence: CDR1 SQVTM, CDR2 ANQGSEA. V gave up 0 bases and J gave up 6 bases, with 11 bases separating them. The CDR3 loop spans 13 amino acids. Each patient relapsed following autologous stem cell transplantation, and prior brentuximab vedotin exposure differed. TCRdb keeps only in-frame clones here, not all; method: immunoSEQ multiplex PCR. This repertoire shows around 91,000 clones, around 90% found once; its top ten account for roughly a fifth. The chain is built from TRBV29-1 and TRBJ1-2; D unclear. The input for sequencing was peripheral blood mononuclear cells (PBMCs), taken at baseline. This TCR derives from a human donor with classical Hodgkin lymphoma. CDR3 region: CSVEDPGFDGYTF. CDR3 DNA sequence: TGCAGCGTTGAAGATCCCGGTTTTGATGGCTACACCTTC.